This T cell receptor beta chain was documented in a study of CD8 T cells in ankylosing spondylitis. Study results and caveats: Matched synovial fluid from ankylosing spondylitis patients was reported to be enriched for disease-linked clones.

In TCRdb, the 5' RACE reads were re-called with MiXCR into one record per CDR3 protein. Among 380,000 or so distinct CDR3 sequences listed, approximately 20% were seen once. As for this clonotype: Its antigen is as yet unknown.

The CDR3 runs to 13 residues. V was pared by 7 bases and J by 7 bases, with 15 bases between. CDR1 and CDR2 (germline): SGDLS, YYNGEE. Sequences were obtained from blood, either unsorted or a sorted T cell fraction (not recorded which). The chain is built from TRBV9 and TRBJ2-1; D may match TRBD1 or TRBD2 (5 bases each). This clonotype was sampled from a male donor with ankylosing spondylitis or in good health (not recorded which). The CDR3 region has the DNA TGTGCCAGCGGACGGGAAGGGGATAATGAGCAGTTCTTC. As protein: CASGREGDNEQFF.